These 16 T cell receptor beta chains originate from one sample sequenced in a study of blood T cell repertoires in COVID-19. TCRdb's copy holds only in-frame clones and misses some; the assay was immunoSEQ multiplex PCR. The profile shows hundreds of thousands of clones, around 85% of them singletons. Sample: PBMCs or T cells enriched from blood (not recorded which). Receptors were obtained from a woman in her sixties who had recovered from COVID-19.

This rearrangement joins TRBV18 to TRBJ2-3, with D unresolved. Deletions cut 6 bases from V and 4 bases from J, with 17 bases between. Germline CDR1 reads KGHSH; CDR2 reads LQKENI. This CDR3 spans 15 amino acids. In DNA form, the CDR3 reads TGTGCCAGCTCTATCGGCCCCCCTGGAGCAGATACGCAGTATTTT. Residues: CASSIGPPGADTQYF.

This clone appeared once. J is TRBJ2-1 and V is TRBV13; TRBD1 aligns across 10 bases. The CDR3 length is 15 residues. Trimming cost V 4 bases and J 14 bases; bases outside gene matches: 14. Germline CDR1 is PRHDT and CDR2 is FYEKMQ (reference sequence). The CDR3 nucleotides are TGTGCCAGCAGCTCCCGGGACAGGGGTTTGTTCGAGGAGTTCTTC. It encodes CASSSRDRGLFEEFF. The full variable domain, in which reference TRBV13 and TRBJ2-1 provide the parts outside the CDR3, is AAGVIQSPRHLIKEKRETATLKCYPIPRHDTVYWYQQGPGQDPQFLISFYEKMQSDKGSIPDRFSAQQFSDYHSELNMSSLELGDSALYFCASSSRDRGLFEEFFGPGTRLTVL.

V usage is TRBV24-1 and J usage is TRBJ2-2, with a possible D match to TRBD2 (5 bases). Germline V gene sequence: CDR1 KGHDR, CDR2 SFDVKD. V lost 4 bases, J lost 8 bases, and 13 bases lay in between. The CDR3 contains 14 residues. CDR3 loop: CATSDSLSGGELFF. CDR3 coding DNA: TGTGCCACCAGTGACTCCCTTTCGGGGGGGGAGCTGTTTTTT.

The CDR3 DNA follows: TGTGCCTGGAGTCTGGGCGGGGGTTCCCACAATGAGCAGTTCTTC. Residues: CAWSLGGGSHNEQFF. This chain connects TRBV30 to TRBJ2-1; 7 positions match TRBD2. The ends lost 2 bases at V and 5 bases at J; junction bases unmatched: 9. Germline V CDR1 and CDR2: GTSNPN, SVGIG (reference sequence). The CDR3 is made up of 15 amino acids.

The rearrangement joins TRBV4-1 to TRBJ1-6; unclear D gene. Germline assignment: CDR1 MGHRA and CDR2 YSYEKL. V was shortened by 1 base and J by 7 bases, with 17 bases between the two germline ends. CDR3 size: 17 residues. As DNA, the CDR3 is TGCGCCAGCAGCCAAGGAACCCCGCAGGTCGGAAATTCACCCCTCCACTTT. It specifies CASSQGTPQVGNSPLHF.

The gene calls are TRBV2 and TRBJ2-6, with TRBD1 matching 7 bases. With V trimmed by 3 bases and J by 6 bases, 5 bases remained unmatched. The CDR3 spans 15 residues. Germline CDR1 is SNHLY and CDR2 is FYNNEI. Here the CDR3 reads CASSDRGRLANVLTF. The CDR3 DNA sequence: TGTGCCAGCAGTGATAGGGGGCGCTTGGCCAACGTCCTGACTTTC.

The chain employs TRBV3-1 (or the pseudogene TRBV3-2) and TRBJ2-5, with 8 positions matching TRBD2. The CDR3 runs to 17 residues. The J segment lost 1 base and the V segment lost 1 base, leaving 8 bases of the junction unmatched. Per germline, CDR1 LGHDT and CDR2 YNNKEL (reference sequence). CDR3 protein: CASSQGVRGASQETQYF. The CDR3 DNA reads TGTGCCAGCAGCCAAGGGGTGCGGGGGGCCTCCCAAGAGACCCAGTACTTC.

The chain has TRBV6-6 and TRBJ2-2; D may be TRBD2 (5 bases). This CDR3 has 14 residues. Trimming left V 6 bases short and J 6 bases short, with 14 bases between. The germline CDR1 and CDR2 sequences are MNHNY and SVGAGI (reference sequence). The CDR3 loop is CASSQADGAGELFF. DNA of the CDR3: TGTGCCAGCAGCCAAGCGGACGGAGCCGGGGAGCTGTTTTTT.

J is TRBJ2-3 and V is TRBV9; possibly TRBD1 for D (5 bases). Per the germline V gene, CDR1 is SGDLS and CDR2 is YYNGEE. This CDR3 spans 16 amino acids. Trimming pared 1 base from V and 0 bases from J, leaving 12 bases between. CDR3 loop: CASSVSFGASTDTQYF. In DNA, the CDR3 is TGTGCCAGCAGCGTAAGCTTTGGGGCGAGCACAGATACGCAGTATTTT. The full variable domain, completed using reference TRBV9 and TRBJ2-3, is DSGVTQTPKHLITATGQRVTLRCSPRSGDLSVYWYQQSLDQGLQFLIQYYNGEERAKGNILERFSAQQFPDLHSELNLSSLELGDSALYFCASSVSFGASTDTQYFGPGTRLTVL.

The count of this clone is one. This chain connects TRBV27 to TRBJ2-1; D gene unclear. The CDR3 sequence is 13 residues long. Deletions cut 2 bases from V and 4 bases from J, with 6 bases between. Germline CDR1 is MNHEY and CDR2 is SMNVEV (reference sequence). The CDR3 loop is CASSLSRYNEQFF. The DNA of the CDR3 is TGTGCCAGCAGTTTAAGCAGGTACAATGAGCAGTTCTTC.

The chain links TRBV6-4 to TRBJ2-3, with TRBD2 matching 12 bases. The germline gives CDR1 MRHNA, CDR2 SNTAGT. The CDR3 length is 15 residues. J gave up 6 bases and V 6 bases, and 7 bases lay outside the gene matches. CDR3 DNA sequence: TGTGCCAGCAGCTCTAGCGGGGGGGCTCAGGATACGCAGTATTTT. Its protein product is CASSSSGGAQDTQYF.

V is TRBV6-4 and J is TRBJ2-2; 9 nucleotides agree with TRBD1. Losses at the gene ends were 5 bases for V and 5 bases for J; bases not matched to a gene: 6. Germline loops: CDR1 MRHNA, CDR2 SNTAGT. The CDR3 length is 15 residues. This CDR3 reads CASSRDRAETGELFF. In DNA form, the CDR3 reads TGTGCCAGCAGTCGGGACAGGGCAGAAACCGGGGAGCTGTTTTTT.

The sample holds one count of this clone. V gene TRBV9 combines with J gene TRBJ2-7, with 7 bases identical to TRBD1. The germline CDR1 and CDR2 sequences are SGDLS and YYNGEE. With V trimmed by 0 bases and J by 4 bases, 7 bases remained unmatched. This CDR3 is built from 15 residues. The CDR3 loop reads CASSVVGTAGYEQYF. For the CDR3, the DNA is TGTGCCAGCAGCGTAGTGGGGACAGCTGGTTACGAGCAGTACTTC.

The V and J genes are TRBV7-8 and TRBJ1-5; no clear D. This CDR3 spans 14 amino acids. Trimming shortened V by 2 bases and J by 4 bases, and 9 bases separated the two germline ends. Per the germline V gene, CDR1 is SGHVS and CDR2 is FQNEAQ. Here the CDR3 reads CASSLTPQNQPQHF. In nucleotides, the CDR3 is TGTGCCAGCAGCTTAACCCCCCAGAATCAGCCCCAGCATTTT.

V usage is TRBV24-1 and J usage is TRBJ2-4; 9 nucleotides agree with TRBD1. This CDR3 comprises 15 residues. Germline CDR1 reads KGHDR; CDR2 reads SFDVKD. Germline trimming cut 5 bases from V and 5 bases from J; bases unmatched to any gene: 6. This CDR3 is CATSARDREENIQYF. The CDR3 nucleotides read TGTGCCACCAGTGCACGGGACAGGGAGGAAAACATTCAGTACTTC.

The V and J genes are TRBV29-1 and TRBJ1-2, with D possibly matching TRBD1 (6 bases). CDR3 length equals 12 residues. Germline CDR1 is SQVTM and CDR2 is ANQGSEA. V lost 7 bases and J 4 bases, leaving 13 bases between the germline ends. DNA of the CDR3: TGCAGCGGGGAGGGAGGGGGCTATGGCTACACCTTC. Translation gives CSGEGGGYGYTF.